This is a list of T cell receptor beta chains from one sample in a study of tumor T cells in aggressive B-cell lymphoma. Using immunoSEQ multiplex PCR, the repertoire was profiled, and TCRdb retains in-frame clones only, with some absent. The data contain fewer than 6,500 clones, around 94% of them singletons. The sequenced sample was tumor tissue. Receptors originate from an adult with diffuse large B cell lymphoma. Each CDR3 is given with its conserved first and last residue. Fields, in order: D gene, J gene, V gene, clone size, CDR3 protein, CDR3 DNA. D genes are given only for firm matches. Rows may omit the clone size; those that give it use once, few, many or a size class.

>NA|TRBJ2-7|TRBV29-1|NA
CSVLTTASSYEQYF
TGCAGCGTTCTAACGACAGCCTCCTCCTACGAGCAGTACTTC
>NA|TRBJ2-5|TRBV10-3|NA
CAATGSQETQYF
TGTGCCGCCACGGGGAGTCAAGAGACCCAGTACTTC
>TRBD2|TRBJ2-7|TRBV7-2|NA
CASSLGLAPYEQYF
TGTGCCAGCAGCTTGGGACTAGCGCCCTACGAGCAGTACTTC
>NA|TRBJ2-3|TRBV25-1|once
CASSEDSLGTDTQYF
TGTGCCAGCAGCGAGGACAGTCTAGGCACAGATACGCAGTATTTT
>TRBD2|TRBJ2-7|TRBV29-1|NA
CSVGTSDYEQYF
TGCAGCGTTGGGACTAGCGACTACGAGCAGTACTTC
>TRBD2|TRBJ2-7|TRBV28|NA
CASSFSLAGGGYYEQYF
TGTGCCAGCAGTTTCTCCCTAGCGGGAGGGGGGTACTACGAGCAGTACTTC
>NA|TRBJ2-1|TRBV7-2|NA
CASSFTLGGNDYNEQFF
TGTGCCAGCAGCTTTACCCTGGGAGGAAACGATTACAATGAGCAGTTCTTC
>TRBD1|TRBJ2-2|TRBV9|NA
CASSVLGQGGTGELFF
TGTGCCAGCAGCGTCCTCGGACAGGGCGGGACCGGGGAGCTGTTTTTT
>NA|TRBJ1-2|TRBV18|NA
CASSLTQGAYGYTF
TGTGCCAGCTCGCTTACACAGGGCGCCTATGGCTACACCTTC
>TRBD1|TRBJ2-3|TRBV28|NA
CASSAYRGRHGVQYF
TGTGCCAGCAGTGCCTACAGGGGACGGCACGGCGTGCAGTATTTT
>TRBD1|TRBJ2-5|TRBV11-2|NA
CASSSTTGVGETQYF
TGTGCCAGCAGCTCCACTACAGGGGTCGGAGAGACCCAGTACTTC
>NA|TRBJ1-6|TRBV28|NA
CASSFVWTVNSPLHF
TGTGCCAGCAGTTTCGTCTGGACAGTTAATTCACCCCTCCACTTT
>TRBD2|TRBJ2-5|TRBV7-9|NA
CASSLLAGTWGETQYF
TGTGCCAGCAGCCTTCTAGCGGGGACCTGGGGAGAGACCCAGTACTTC
>TRBD1|TRBJ1-2|TRBV15|NA
CATSHRDRVYGYTF
TGTGCCACCAGCCACCGGGACAGGGTTTATGGCTACACCTTC
>NA|TRBJ2-1|TRBV9|NA
CASSVVELYPSVYNEQFF
TGTGCCAGCAGCGTAGTGGAATTGTATCCTAGCGTGTACAATGAGCAGTTCTTC
>TRBD1|TRBJ1-2|TRBV19|NA
CASIRQGTNYGYTF
TGTGCCAGTATACGACAGGGGACTAACTATGGCTACACCTTC
>NA|TRBJ2-3|TRBV20-1|NA
CSAGDSPLQYF
TGCAGTGCCGGCGACTCCCCTCTTCAGTATTTT
>NA|TRBJ2-7|TRBV25-1|NA
CASSDHSYEQYF
TGTGCCAGCAGTGACCACAGCTACGAGCAGTACTTC
>TRBD2|TRBJ2-3|TRBV5-1|NA
CASSGASGSTDTQYF
TGCGCCAGCAGCGGCGCTAGCGGGAGCACAGATACGCAGTATTTT
>TRBD2|TRBJ2-5|TRBV6-4|once
CASSDSGQGGSIAGQETQYF
TGTGCCAGCAGTGACTCGGGGCAGGGAGGATCGATAGCGGGACAAGAGACCCAGTACTTC
>NA|TRBJ2-5|TRBV28|NA
CASSLFGAPHQETQYF
TGTGCCAGCAGTTTATTCGGAGCCCCCCACCAAGAGACCCAGTACTTC
>NA|TRBJ1-2|TRBV27|NA
CASKEGWNYGYTF
TGTGCCAGCAAGGAGGGTTGGAACTATGGCTACACCTTC
>TRBD2|TRBJ2-7|TRBV4-3|NA
CASSKLASEPYEQYF
TGCGCCAGCAGCAAACTAGCGTCAGAGCCCTACGAGCAGTACTTC
>NA|TRBJ2-3|TRBV9|NA
CASSVVGDTDTQYF
TGTGCCAGCAGCGTAGTAGGGGACACAGATACGCAGTATTTT
>NA|TRBJ1-1|TRBV7-9|NA
CASNRGAEAFF
TGTGCCAGCAACCGGGGTGCTGAGGCTTTCTTT
>NA|TRBJ2-3|TRBV7-2|NA
CASSLAQVPDTQYF
TGTGCCAGCAGCTTAGCACAGGTCCCGGATACGCAGTATTTT
>TRBD1|TRBJ2-7|TRBV4-3|NA
CASSQLTGGAYEQYF
TGCGCCAGCAGCCAGTTGACAGGGGGGGCCTACGAGCAGTACTTC
>NA|TRBJ2-1|TRBV7-2|few
CASSTRGGNEQFF
TGTGCCAGCAGTACGAGGGGGGGCAATGAACAGTTCTTC
>TRBD1|TRBJ1-1|TRBV19|NA
CASSLTGGGNTEAFF
TGTGCCAGTAGTCTTACAGGGGGAGGGAACACTGAAGCTTTCTTT
>TRBD1|TRBJ2-3|TRBV9|NA
CASSVAGQGNPSTDTQYF
TGTGCCAGCAGCGTAGCTGGACAGGGGAACCCATCCACAGATACGCAGTATTTT
>NA|TRBJ1-6|TRBV4-3|NA
CASSQERGRLPLHF
TGCGCCAGCAGCCAAGAGAGAGGGAGGCTACCCCTCCACTTT
>NA|TRBJ2-3|TRBV7-3|NA
CASSLPEPGLKSTDTQYF
TGTGCCAGCAGCTTACCGGAACCGGGACTCAAAAGCACAGATACGCAGTATTTT
>NA|TRBJ1-5|TRBV30|NA
CAWSRGGDVPQHF
TGTGCCTGGAGCCGGGGGGGGGACGTGCCCCAGCATTTT
>TRBD2|TRBJ2-1|TRBV6-6|NA
CANSSLAGGFEQFF
TGTGCCAACAGTTCCCTAGCGGGGGGCTTTGAGCAGTTCTTC
>NA|TRBJ2-1|TRBV5-6|NA
CASSLNDRMDEQFF
TGTGCCAGCAGCCTTAATGACAGGATGGATGAGCAGTTCTTC
>NA|TRBJ2-2|TRBV10-3|NA
CAISESFGQGPGELFF
TGTGCCATCAGTGAGTCCTTTGGGCAGGGTCCCGGGGAGCTGTTTTTT
>TRBD1|TRBJ1-1|TRBV30|NA
CAWISRRDRGSVREAFF
TGTGCCTGGATCTCCCGGCGGGACAGGGGGAGTGTACGAGAAGCTTTCTTT
>NA|TRBJ1-1|TRBV19|NA
CASSTRYDRNTEAFF
TGTGCCAGTAGTACCCGGTATGACAGAAACACTGAAGCTTTCTTT
>TRBD1|TRBJ2-5|TRBV27|NA
CASSLSNQGAVETQYF
TGTGCCAGCAGTTTATCCAACCAGGGGGCCGTAGAGACCCAGTACTTC
>TRBD1|TRBJ1-2|TRBV6-1|NA
CASSEGGTAGGYTF
TGTGCCAGCAGTGAAGGGGGGACAGCAGGTGGCTACACCTTC
>TRBD1|TRBJ2-3|TRBV7-8|once
CASSHRGPGESTDTQYF
TGTGCCAGCAGCCACAGGGGGCCAGGTGAAAGCACAGATACGCAGTATTTT